This entry lists 32 T cell receptor beta chains sequenced from one sample in a study of graft-versus-host responses after intestinal transplantation. These receptors are not linked to any known antigen. Profiled with immunoSEQ multiplex PCR; TCRdb holds only in-frame clones, not every one. This table has under 85,000 clones, about 94% appearing once. The material sequenced was unstimulated CD8+ T cells sorted from spleen or lymph node cells, taken before intestinal transplant. The source of these receptors is a human donor who received an intestinal transplant.

This rearrangement joins TRBV9 to TRBJ2-7; TRBD1 aligns across 7 bases. CDR1 is SGDLS, CDR2 YYNGEE, per germline. This CDR3 is 14 amino acids long. The ends lost 4 bases at V and 7 bases at J; junction bases unmatched: 11. The CDR3 region has the DNA TGTGCCAGCAGCCCCAGGGACAGAATTACAGAGCAGTACTTC. Amino acids: CASSPRDRITEQYF.

In DNA, the CDR3 is TGTGCCAGCAGTTTGACTAGCGGTAACTCCTACGAGCAGTACTTC. Its translation: CASSLTSGNSYEQYF. The chain uses TRBV27 and TRBJ2-7, with 9 bases lining up with TRBD2. V gave up 3 bases and J gave up 0 bases; unmatched junction bases: 3. The germline V gene encodes CDR1 MNHEY and CDR2 SMNVEV (reference sequence). This CDR3 is 15 amino acids long.

The chain recombines TRBV2 with TRBJ2-3, with D possibly TRBD2 on 5 matching bases. This CDR3 is 17 amino acids long. From germline, CDR1 is SNHLY and CDR2 FYNNEI. The germline V and J ends were trimmed by 1 base and 0 bases, with 14 bases remaining between them. The CDR3 DNA is TGTGCCAGCAGTGAAGTGTGGGTCAGGACTAGCACAGATACGCAGTATTTT. Protein sequence: CASSEVWVRTSTDTQYF.

This chain links TRBV7-9 with TRBJ1-5, with 9 bases identical to TRBD1. The CDR3 is 14 amino acids. V lost 5 bases to trimming and J lost 5 bases; unmatched junction nucleotides: 4. The V gene's germline CDR1 is SEHNR and CDR2 FQNEAQ (reference sequence). CDR3 coding DNA: TGTGCCAGCAGCCCAGGACAGGGGTATCAGCCCCAGCATTTT. Amino acids: CASSPGQGYQPQHF.

The V gene is TRBV27, the J gene TRBJ2-1; 11 nucleotides match TRBD1. Germline CDR1 MNHEY, CDR2 SMNVEV (reference sequence). V was clipped by 2 bases and J by 3 bases; unmatched bases: 0. The CDR3 is 15 amino acids. CDR3 loop: CASSLGTGGYNEQFF. The DNA for the CDR3 is TGTGCCAGCAGTTTAGGGACAGGGGGCTACAATGAGCAGTTCTTC.

The genes are TRBV4-2 and TRBJ2-2; D gene ambiguous. Germline assignment: CDR1 LGHNA and CDR2 YNFKEQ. V lost 4 bases, J lost 5 bases, and 17 bases lay in between. The CDR3 is 16 residues long. The CDR3 loop is CASSPLGVAGTGELFF. CDR3 DNA sequence: TGTGCCAGCAGCCCACTGGGTGTAGCTGGGACCGGGGAGCTGTTTTTT.

The count of this clone is one. The chain couples TRBV19 to TRBJ2-7; 8 bases are shared with TRBD2. There are 14 residues in the CDR3. V trimming: 10 bases; J trimming: 2 bases; junction bases outside the gene matches: 10. Germline values: CDR1 LNHDA, CDR2 SQIVND (reference sequence). Written as DNA, the CDR3 is TGTGCCACCTCAAAAGCGGGAGCCACCTACGAGCAGTACTTC. Its protein is CATSKAGATYEQYF.

This chain uses TRBV30 with TRBJ1-2; no clear D. The CDR3 runs 15 residues. In germline, CDR1 is GTSNPN, CDR2 SVGIG (reference sequence). V gave up 1 base and J gave up 5 bases, with 17 bases separating them. The CDR3 here is CAWSGSTRTGYGYTF. For the CDR3, the DNA is TGTGCCTGGAGTGGATCTACCAGGACGGGTTATGGCTACACCTTC.

The chain combines TRBV10-3 with TRBJ2-1, with a tentative D call TRBD1 (5 bases). CDR3 length equals 14 residues. Trimming shortened V by 1 base and J by 4 bases, and 8 bases separated the two germline ends. Germline CDR1 and CDR2: ENHRY and SYGVKD. CDR3 region: CAISEWTPYNEQFF. The CDR3 DNA reads TGTGCCATCAGTGAGTGGACACCTTACAATGAGCAGTTCTTC.

The chain uses TRBV15 and TRBJ2-3; D gene ambiguous. The length of the CDR3 is 12 residues. CDR1 and CDR2 from the germline V gene are LNHNV and YYDKDF (reference sequence). V was shortened by 0 bases and J by 11 bases, with 9 bases between the two germline ends. The CDR3 DNA is TGTGCCACCAGCAGAGATCTTCTTGGGCAGTATTTT. Translated: CATSRDLLGQYF.

The chain links TRBV15 to TRBJ1-2; 7 nucleotides align to TRBD1. CDR3 length: 13 residues. Looked up from germline, CDR1 is LNHNV and CDR2 is YYDKDF (reference sequence). V gave up 8 bases and J gave up 5 bases; unmatched junction bases: 8. This CDR3 reads CATQGQKNYGYTF. The CDR3 DNA follows: TGTGCCACCCAGGGACAGAAGAATTATGGCTACACCTTC.

V and J are TRBV7-9 and TRBJ2-5, with D possibly being TRBD1 (5 bases). Trimming left V 0 bases short and J 0 bases short, with 11 bases between. The CDR3 has 16 amino acids. The germline CDR1 and CDR2 sequences are SEHNR and FQNEAQ (reference sequence). In DNA, the CDR3 is TGTGCCAGCAGCTTAGCCCCCGACAGCTACCAAGAGACCCAGTACTTC. Its translation is CASSLAPDSYQETQYF.

V is TRBV7-2 and J is TRBJ2-7; 9 bases are shared with TRBD2. CDR1 is SGHTA, CDR2 FQGNSA, per germline. J gave up 2 bases and V 5 bases, and 7 bases lay outside the gene matches. This CDR3 is built from 15 residues. CDR3 sequence: CASSPTSGLTYEQYF. The DNA of the CDR3 is TGTGCCAGCAGCCCCACTAGCGGGCTAACCTACGAGCAGTACTTC.

This clone was found once. The genes are TRBV9 and TRBJ1-1, with D uncertain. The CDR3 totals 15 residues. From germline, CDR1 is SGDLS and CDR2 YYNGEE. Trimming left V 0 bases short and J 2 bases short, with 11 bases between. The CDR3 DNA reads as TGTGCCAGCAGCGTAGAGGTGGGATTCAACACTGAAGCTTTCTTT. It codes for CASSVEVGFNTEAFF.

The chain is built from TRBV5-1 and TRBJ2-5; no reliable D call. The CDR3 runs to 11 residues. Trimming took 7 bases from V and 5 from J, leaving 9 bases between them. Germline V gives CDR1 SGHRS, CDR2 YFSETQ. The chain's CDR3 is CASRLGETQYF. The CDR3 nucleotides are TGCGCCAGCCGCCTTGGGGAGACCCAGTACTTC.

The chain combines TRBV9 with TRBJ2-1; D not certain. This CDR3 is 14 amino acids long. Trimming stripped 0 bases from V and 5 bases from J, with 9 bases between. Germline V gene lookup returns CDR1 SGDLS and CDR2 YYNGEE. The DNA for the CDR3 is TGTGCCAGCAGCGTAGACGGAAGGAACAATGAGCAGTTCTTC. Translating gives CASSVDGRNNEQFF.

The chain joins TRBV5-5 to TRBJ1-5, with D possibly being TRBD1 (5 bases). Germline values: CDR1 SGHKS, CDR2 YYEKEE (reference sequence). There are 14 residues in the CDR3. V dropped 4 bases and J dropped 4 bases, with 12 bases sitting between them. CDR3 in amino acids: CASSPGTGNQPQHF. CDR3 in DNA: TGTGCCAGCAGCCCCGGGACGGGGAATCAGCCCCAGCATTTT.

The chain combines TRBV7-8 with TRBJ2-7; 9 bases line up with TRBD1. V lost 3 bases, J lost 3 bases, and 3 bases stayed unmatched. The CDR3 consists of 14 residues. Germline CDR1 and CDR2: SGHVS and FQNEAQ. This CDR3 is CASSLMGQGYEQYF. DNA of the CDR3: TGTGCCAGCAGCTTGATGGGACAGGGCTACGAGCAGTACTTC.

The chain carries TRBV18 and TRBJ2-7, with D perhaps matching TRBD1 (5 bases). The V end was cut by 3 bases, the J end by 2 bases, with 11 bases between. Germline loops: CDR1 KGHSH, CDR2 LQKENI. The CDR3 covers 14 residues. The CDR3 loop reads CASSPGHGPYEQYF. CDR3 bases: TGTGCCAGCTCACCGGGGCACGGGCCCTACGAGCAGTACTTC.

V is TRBV10-2 and J is TRBJ2-7; TRBD2 matches at 7 bases. Germline V gives CDR1 WSHSY, CDR2 SAAADI. The CDR3 has 15 amino acids. The junction had 12 bases not matched to a gene; V was cut back by 8 bases and J by 2 bases. Here the CDR3 reads CASAVGGEPTYEQYF. The CDR3 DNA is TGCGCCAGCGCCGTGGGGGGGGAGCCAACCTACGAGCAGTACTTC.

This chain joins TRBV9 and TRBJ2-3; 8 nucleotides match TRBD2. From germline, CDR1 is SGDLS and CDR2 YYNGEE. Trimming cost V 1 base and J 4 bases; bases outside gene matches: 11. The length of the CDR3 is 17 residues. The chain's CDR3 is CASSVSGLAGLPDTQYF. The CDR3 coding sequence is TGTGCCAGCAGCGTAAGTGGGCTAGCGGGCCTCCCAGATACGCAGTATTTT.

This chain joins TRBV7-9 and TRBJ1-2, with TRBD1 identical over 8 bases. The CDR3 sequence is 12 residues long. Germline CDR1 reads SEHNR; CDR2 reads FQNEAQ (reference sequence). Unmatched junction bases numbered 4, after V lost 5 bases and J lost 8 bases. The CDR3 protein is CASSHRGYGYTF. CDR3 nucleotide sequence: TGTGCCAGCAGCCACAGGGGGTACGGCTACACCTTC.

The V call is TRBV18, the J call TRBJ1-2, with a weak D call TRBD1 (5 bases). The germline V gene encodes CDR1 KGHSH and CDR2 LQKENI. The CDR3 has 13 residues. The V and J ends lost 2 bases and 8 bases respectively, with 12 bases between them. CDR3 in amino acids: CASSPEGLSGYTF. CDR3 DNA sequence: TGTGCCAGCTCACCAGAGGGACTGTCCGGCTACACCTTC.

The chain joins TRBV27 to TRBJ2-3, with TRBD2 as a possible D gene (5 bases). The V gene lost 5 bases and the J gene lost 6 bases, with 12 bases spanning the gap. The germline CDR1 and CDR2 sequences are MNHEY and SMNVEV (reference sequence). The CDR3 length is 13 residues. CDR3: CASSPTIPDTQYF. The CDR3 region has the DNA TGTGCCAGCAGTCCGACTATTCCCGATACGCAGTATTTT.

The V and J genes are TRBV28 and TRBJ1-5; 7 nucleotides match TRBD1. CDR3 size: 14 residues. The trim removed 6 bases at V and 2 bases at J, leaving 4 bases unmatched. The V gene's germline CDR1 is MDHEN and CDR2 SYDVKM. The CDR3 nucleotides read TGTGCCAGCAGAAGACAGGGTGGCAATCAGCCCCAGCATTTT. Its translation: CASRRQGGNQPQHF.

J is TRBJ2-1 and V is TRBV5-1; TRBD1 matches 7 bases. In germline, CDR1 is SGHRS, CDR2 YFSETQ. V lost 0 bases to trimming and J lost 8 bases; unmatched junction nucleotides: 20. The CDR3 runs to 19 residues. This chain's CDR3 is CASSLAFGDSQLSLDEQFF. The CDR3 coding sequence is TGCGCCAGCAGCTTGGCCTTCGGGGACAGCCAACTTTCGCTCGATGAGCAGTTCTTC.

The chain is built from TRBV5-6 and TRBJ2-3; no clear D. The germline V gene has CDR1 SGHDT and CDR2 YYEEEE. CDR3 size: 13 residues. Trimming removed 1 base from V and 5 bases from J, with 8 bases in between. The CDR3, as DNA: TGTGCCAGCAGCTTGAGTGGCGTAGATACGCAGTATTTT. Protein: CASSLSGVDTQYF. The variable domain in full, with the rest retrieved from reference TRBV5-6 and TRBJ2-3, is DAGVTQSPTHLIKTRGQQVTLRCSPKSGHDTVSWYQQALGQGPQFIFQYYEEEERQRGNFPDRFSGHQFPNYSSELNVNALLLGDSALYLCASSLSGVDTQYFGPGTRLTVL.

The chain joins TRBV20-1 to TRBJ1-2; no clear D. This CDR3 contains 11 residues. V lost 7 bases and J lost 2, with 8 bases in between. The germline gives CDR1 DFQATT, CDR2 SNEGSKA (reference sequence). The CDR3 DNA reads TGCAGTGGCCCCACCAACTATGGCTACACCTTC. Residues: CSGPTNYGYTF.

This rearrangement joins TRBV9 to TRBJ2-7, with D maybe TRBD2 (5 bases). Trimming took 0 bases from V and 1 from J, leaving 14 bases between them. There are 16 residues in the CDR3. The germline V gene encodes CDR1 SGDLS and CDR2 YYNGEE. DNA for the CDR3: TGTGCCAGCAGCGTAGGCGGGTCTAGTACTTCCTACGAGCAGTACTTC. As protein: CASSVGGSSTSYEQYF.

The V and J genes are TRBV27 and TRBJ1-4; D might be TRBD1 (5 bases). V was clipped by 4 bases and J by 5 bases, with 14 bases between them. The V gene's germline CDR1 is MNHEY and CDR2 SMNVEV (reference sequence). The CDR3 length is 15 residues. The CDR3 loop is CASSYNRWGNEKLFF. The CDR3 DNA reads TGTGCCAGCAGTTATAATCGGTGGGGGAATGAAAAACTGTTTTTT.

The rearrangement joins TRBV29-1 to TRBJ1-2, with a possible D match to TRBD1 (6 bases). CDR3 length: 12 residues. The V end was cut by 2 bases, the J end by 5 bases, with 9 bases between. Germline V lookup: CDR1 SQVTM, CDR2 ANQGSEA. CDR3 in amino acids: CSVEHREYGYTF. The CDR3 region has the DNA TGCAGCGTTGAACACAGGGAGTATGGCTACACCTTC.

J is TRBJ1-4 and V is TRBV19; tentatively, D is TRBD1 (5 bases). The V end lost 1 base, the J end lost 10 bases, and 22 bases lay between the germline ends. The CDR3 extends over 17 amino acids. Germline assignment: CDR1 LNHDA and CDR2 SQIVND (reference sequence). CDR3 DNA sequence: TGTGCCAGTAGTATAGTCGCAGGGAAGGACGGTTTCGGAAAACTGTTTTTT. This translates into CASSIVAGKDGFGKLFF.